What follows are 8 T cell receptor beta chains derived from one specimen sequenced in a study of identical twins. TCRdb passed the 5' RACE reads through MiXCR, listing each CDR3 protein once. Here the sample spans 500,000 to 600,000 distinct CDR3 sequences, roughly 21% being singletons. These data are also associated with another study on T cells expressing NK-cell markers.

The sample consisted of CD4+ T cells sorted from blood. The receptors come from a woman in her late teens or twenties in good health.

This chain uses TRBV18 with TRBJ2-1, with no clear D. The V gene's germline CDR1 is KGHSH and CDR2 LQKENI. The V and J ends lost 2 bases and 5 bases respectively, with 10 bases between them. The length of the CDR3 is 14 residues. The CDR3, as DNA: TGTGCCAGCTCACCATTTCAGGACCACAATGAGCAGTTCTTC. It specifies CASSPFQDHNEQFF. Full variable domain (remainder filled in from reference TRBV18 and TRBJ2-1): NAGVMQNPRHLVRRRGQEARLRCSPMKGHSHVYWYRQLPEEGLKFMVYLQKENIIDESGMPKERFSAEFPKEGPSILRIQQVVRGDSAAYFCASSPFQDHNEQFFGPGTRLTVL.

The chain employs TRBV20-1 and TRBJ1-5; D is possibly TRBD1 (6 bases). Germline CDR1 DFQATT, CDR2 SNEGSKA (reference sequence). The V end was cut by 4 bases, the J end by 7 bases, with 20 bases between. This CDR3 region has 15 residues. The CDR3 coding sequence is TGCAGTGCTAACGAGAGGGGGAAATTTGGGCAGCCCCAGCATTTT. Translation gives CSANERGKFGQPQHF.

About this clonotype itself: Being one base from a much bigger clone, this may be a read error. The CDR3 bases are TGTGCCAGCAGCCACCACTACGAGCAGTACTTC. Amino acid sequence: CASSHHYEQYF. V is TRBV3-1 and J is TRBJ2-7; no clear D. This CDR3 region has 11 residues. Germline-derived CDR1 and CDR2 are LGHDT and YNNKEL (reference sequence). With 3 bases removed from V and 3 bases from J, the gap between germline ends came to 3 bases.

This clonotype appeared a few times. This chain connects TRBV6-5 to TRBJ2-1, with 10 bases aligning to TRBD2. CDR3 length: 15 amino acids. Germline V gene lookup returns CDR1 MNHEY and CDR2 SVGAGI. The V segment lost 4 bases and the J segment 8 bases; nucleotides outside the gene matches: 8. The CDR3 loop reads CASSSSIAGGDEQFF. CDR3 DNA: TGTGCCAGCAGTTCATCCATAGCGGGGGGTGATGAGCAGTTCTTC.

The chain employs TRBV12-5 and TRBJ2-1; D is possibly TRBD1 or TRBD2 (5 bases each). Trimming stripped 4 bases from V and 5 bases from J, with 9 bases between. This CDR3 is built from 13 residues. Germline V gene lookup returns CDR1 LGHNT and CDR2 FRNRAP. CDR3 DNA: TGTGCTAGTGGTTGGGGACCCAACAATGAGCAGTTCTTC. It translates to CASGWGPNNEQFF.

This clonotype was detected only a few times. V is TRBV7-9 and J is TRBJ1-2; tentative D call: TRBD1 (5 bases). The CDR3 sequence is 13 residues long. V was shortened by 5 bases and J by 5 bases, with 12 bases between the two germline ends. CDR1 SEHNR and CDR2 FQNEAQ come from the germline V gene (reference sequence). The CDR3 is CASSPGPGYGYTF. The CDR3 region has the DNA TGTGCCAGCAGCCCGGGACCCGGGTATGGCTACACCTTC.

The J gene is TRBJ2-1, the V gene TRBV20-1; TRBD1 aligns across 7 bases. Trimming removed 3 bases from V and 15 bases from J; junction bases left unmatched: 8. This CDR3 has 11 amino acids. Germline V gives CDR1 DFQATT, CDR2 SNEGSKA (reference sequence). In DNA form, the CDR3 reads TGCAGTGCTAGTGGGGGACAGAGGCGGTTCTTC. It codes for CSASGGQRRFF.

This clonotype showed up just a few times. The chain uses TRBV6-1 and TRBJ2-2; D is possibly TRBD2 (5 bases). V was pared by 8 bases and J by 6 bases, with 16 bases between. Germline values: CDR1 MNHNS, CDR2 SASEGT. The CDR3 has 14 residues. The CDR3 DNA is TGTGCCAGCTGCGTACCCACCGGGGCCGGGGAGCTGTTTTTT. Its translation is CASCVPTGAGELFF.